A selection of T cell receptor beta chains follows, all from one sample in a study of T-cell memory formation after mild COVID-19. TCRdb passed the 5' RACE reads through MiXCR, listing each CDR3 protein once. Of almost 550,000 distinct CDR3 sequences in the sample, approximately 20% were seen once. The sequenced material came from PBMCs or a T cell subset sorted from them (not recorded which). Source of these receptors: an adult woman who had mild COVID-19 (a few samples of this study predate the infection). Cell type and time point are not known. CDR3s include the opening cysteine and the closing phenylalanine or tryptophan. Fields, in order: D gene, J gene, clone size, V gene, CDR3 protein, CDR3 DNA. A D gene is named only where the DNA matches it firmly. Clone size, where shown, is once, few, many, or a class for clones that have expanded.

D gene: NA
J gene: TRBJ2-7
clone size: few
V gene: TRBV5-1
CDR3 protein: CASSAFPGQSYEQYF
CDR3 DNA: TGCGCCAGCAGCGCCTTCCCGGGACAAAGCTACGAGCAGTACTTC

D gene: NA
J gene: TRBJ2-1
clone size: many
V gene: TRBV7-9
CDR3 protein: CASSPHVQGLNEQFF
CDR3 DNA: TGTGCCAGCAGCCCGCACGTCCAGGGTCTCAATGAGCAGTTCTTC

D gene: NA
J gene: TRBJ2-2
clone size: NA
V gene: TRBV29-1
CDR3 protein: CSVLTGGELFF
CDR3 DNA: TGCAGCGTGCTAACTGGGGGGGAGCTGTTTTTT

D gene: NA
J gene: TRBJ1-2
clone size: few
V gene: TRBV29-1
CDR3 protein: CSVDGSIYGYTF
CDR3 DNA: TGCAGCGTTGACGGGTCCATCTATGGCTACACCTTC

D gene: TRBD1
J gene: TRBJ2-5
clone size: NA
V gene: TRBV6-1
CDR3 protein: CASRIGTVLQETQYF
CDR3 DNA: TGTGCCAGCAGGATTGGGACAGTGCTCCAAGAGACCCAGTACTTC

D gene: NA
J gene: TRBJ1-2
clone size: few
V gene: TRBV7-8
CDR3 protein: CASSSYQVSYGYTF
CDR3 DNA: TGTGCCAGCAGCTCGTACCAGGTGTCCTATGGCTACACCTTC

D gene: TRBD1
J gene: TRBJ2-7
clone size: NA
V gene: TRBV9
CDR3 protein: CASSSRQGAHEQYF
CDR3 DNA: TGTGCCAGCAGCTCACGACAGGGGGCCCACGAGCAGTACTTC

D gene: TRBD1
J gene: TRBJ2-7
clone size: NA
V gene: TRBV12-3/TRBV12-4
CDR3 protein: CAVSKGTGGYEQYF
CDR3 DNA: TGTGCCGTCTCCAAGGGGACAGGGGGTTACGAGCAGTACTTC

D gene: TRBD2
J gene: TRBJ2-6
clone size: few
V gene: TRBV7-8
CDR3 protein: CASSLRLAGASGANVLTF
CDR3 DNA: TGTGCCAGCAGCCTTAGACTAGCGGGCGCCTCTGGGGCCAACGTCCTGACTTTC

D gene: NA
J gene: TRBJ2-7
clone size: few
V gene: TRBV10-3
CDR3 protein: CAIVAGHSYEQYF
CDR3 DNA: TGTGCCATCGTGGCGGGTCACTCCTACGAGCAGTACTTC

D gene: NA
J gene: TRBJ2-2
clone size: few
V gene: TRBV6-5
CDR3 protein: CASSYSSKVGELFF
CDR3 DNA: TGTGCCAGCAGTTACTCGAGTAAGGTCGGGGAGCTGTTTTTT

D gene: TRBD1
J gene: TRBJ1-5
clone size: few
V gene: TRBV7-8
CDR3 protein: CASSPNSQGLSNQPQHF
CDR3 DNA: TGTGCCAGCAGCCCTAACTCACAGGGGTTGAGCAATCAGCCCCAGCATTTT

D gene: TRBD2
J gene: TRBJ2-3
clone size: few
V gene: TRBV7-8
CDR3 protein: CASSPGGGVADTQYF
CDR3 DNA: TGTGCCAGCAGCCCGGGAGGCGGGGTCGCAGATACGCAGTATTTT

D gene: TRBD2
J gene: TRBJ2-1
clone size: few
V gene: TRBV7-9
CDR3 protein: CASSRASGAYNEQFF
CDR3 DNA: TGTGCCAGCAGCCGAGCTAGCGGAGCCTACAATGAGCAGTTCTTC

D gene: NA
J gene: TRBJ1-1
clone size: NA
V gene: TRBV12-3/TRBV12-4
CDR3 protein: CASTQQALGNTEAFF
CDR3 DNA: TGTGCCAGCACTCAGCAGGCCTTGGGGAACACTGAAGCTTTCTTT

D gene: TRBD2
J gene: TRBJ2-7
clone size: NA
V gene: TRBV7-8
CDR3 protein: CASTPASGIPYEQYF
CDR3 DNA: TGTGCCAGCACCCCGGCTAGCGGGATCCCCTACGAGCAGTACTTC

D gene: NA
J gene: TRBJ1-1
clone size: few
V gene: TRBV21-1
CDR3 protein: CASSTWTGVCDTEAFF
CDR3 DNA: TGTGCCAGCAGCACCTGGACAGGGGTCTGCGACACTGAAGCTTTCTTT

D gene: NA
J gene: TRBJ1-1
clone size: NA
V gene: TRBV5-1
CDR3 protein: CASSLWTKAEAFF
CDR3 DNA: TGCGCCAGCAGCTTGTGGACAAAGGCTGAAGCTTTCTTT

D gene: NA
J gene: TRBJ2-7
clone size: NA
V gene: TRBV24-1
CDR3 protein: CATSDPRLLPYEQYF
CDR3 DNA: TGTGCCACCAGTGACCCGCGGTTACTCCCCTACGAGCAGTACTTC

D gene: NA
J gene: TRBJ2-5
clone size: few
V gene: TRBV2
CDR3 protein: CACSAGGQETQYF
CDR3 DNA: TGTGCCTGCTCGGCCGGGGGCCAAGAGACCCAGTACTTC

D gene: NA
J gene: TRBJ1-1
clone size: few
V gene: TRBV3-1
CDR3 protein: CASSRKGTSEAFF
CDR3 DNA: TGTGCCAGCAGCCGTAAAGGAACATCTGAAGCTTTCTTT

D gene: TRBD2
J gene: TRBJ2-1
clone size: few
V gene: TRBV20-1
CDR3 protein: CSARVQLAGGSGEQFF
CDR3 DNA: TGCAGTGCTAGAGTCCAGCTAGCGGGAGGGTCCGGTGAGCAGTTCTTC

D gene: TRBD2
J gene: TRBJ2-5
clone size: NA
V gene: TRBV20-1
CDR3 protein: CSASILAGKETQYF
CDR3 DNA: TGCAGTGCTAGCATTCTAGCGGGAAAAGAGACCCAGTACTTC

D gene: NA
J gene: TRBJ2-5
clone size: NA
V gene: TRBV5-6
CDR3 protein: CASSGWGRQQFQETQYF
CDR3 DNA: TGTGCCAGCAGCGGTTGGGGGCGACAGCAATTTCAAGAGACCCAGTACTTC

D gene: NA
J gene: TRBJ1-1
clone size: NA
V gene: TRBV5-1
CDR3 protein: CASSFEVWTEAFF
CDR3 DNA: TGCGCCAGCAGCTTCGAGGTCTGGACTGAAGCTTTCTTT

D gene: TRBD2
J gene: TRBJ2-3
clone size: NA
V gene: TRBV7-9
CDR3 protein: CASSLSSGASTDTQYF
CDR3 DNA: TGTGCCAGCAGCTTATCTAGCGGGGCTAGCACAGATACGCAGTATTTT

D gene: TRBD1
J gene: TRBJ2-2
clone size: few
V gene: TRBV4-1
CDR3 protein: CASSQEPGTGILNTGELFF
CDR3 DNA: TGCGCCAGCAGCCAAGAACCGGGGACAGGGATACTGAACACCGGGGAGCTGTTTTTT

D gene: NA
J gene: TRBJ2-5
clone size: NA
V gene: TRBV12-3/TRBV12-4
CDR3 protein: CASSSTPGGQGSLKETQYF
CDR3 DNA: TGTGCCAGCAGTTCGACCCCTGGAGGGCAAGGGAGCTTAAAAGAGACCCAGTACTTC

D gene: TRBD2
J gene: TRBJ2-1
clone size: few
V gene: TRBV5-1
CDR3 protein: CASSYGTSDYNEQFF
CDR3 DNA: TGCGCCAGCAGCTACGGGACTAGCGACTACAATGAGCAGTTCTTC

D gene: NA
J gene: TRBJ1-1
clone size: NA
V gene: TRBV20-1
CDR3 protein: CSARDRGRTAEAFF
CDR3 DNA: TGCAGTGCTAGAGACAGGGGAAGGACGGCTGAAGCTTTCTTT

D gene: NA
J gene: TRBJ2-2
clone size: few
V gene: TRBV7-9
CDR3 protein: CASSSVHLSEGAGELFF
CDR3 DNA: TGTGCCAGCAGCTCGGTTCACTTGAGTGAGGGCGCCGGGGAGCTGTTTTTT

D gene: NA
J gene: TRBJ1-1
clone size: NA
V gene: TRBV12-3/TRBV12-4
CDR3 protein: CASSFPGSEAFF
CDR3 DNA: TGTGCCAGCAGTTTCCCGGGGTCTGAAGCTTTCTTT